Below, 6 T cell receptor beta chains from the same sample are listed, as sequenced in a study of CD8+CD57+ T cells in acquired aplastic anemia. The template for TCR beta VDJ and CDR3 sequence profiling was genomic DNA. One entry per CDR3 protein, called by TCRdb with MiXCR from the reads. Of approximately 190,000 distinct CDR3 sequences in the sample, 55% to 70% were seen once. The sample consisted of sorted CD4+, CD8+, or CD8+CD57+ T cells (not recorded which) from PBMCs. The receptors here all came from a human donor with severe aplastic anemia or a healthy control (not recorded which).

To note about this clonotype: A read error may account for a junction end that differs from germline. This chain links TRBV6-1 with TRBJ1-2, with no clear D. CDR3 length equals 13 residues. In germline, CDR1 is MNHNS, CDR2 SASEGT. CDR3 nucleotides: TGTGCCAGCAGTGCGAGGGATAGCTATGGCTACGCCTTC. The encoded protein is CASSARDSYGYAF.

The gene calls are TRBV7-6 and TRBJ2-7, with 7 bases identical to TRBD1. The V gene end was trimmed by 8 bases and the J gene end by 0 bases; junction bases not matched to a gene: 13. The CDR3 consists of 16 residues. Germline assignment: CDR1 SGHVS and CDR2 FNYEAQ. CDR3 nucleotide sequence: TGTGCCAGCGGACGCTATTTGGACAGGCTCTCCTACGAGCAGTACTTC. Amino acids: CASGRYLDRLSYEQYF.

The rearrangement links TRBV6-2 or TRBV6-3 to TRBJ2-3; D gene ambiguous. The CDR3 covers 14 residues. CDR1 is MNHEY and CDR2 is SVGEGT in the germline V gene. V lost 0 bases and J 0 bases, leaving 4 bases between the germline ends. CDR3 amino acids: CASSYSSSTDTQYF. The CDR3 bases are TGTGCCAGCAGTTACTCCTCTAGCACAGATACGCAGTATTTT.

The chain is built from TRBV20-1 and TRBJ1-1, with D perhaps matching TRBD1 (5 bases). CDR1 is DFQATT and CDR2 is SNEGSKA in the germline V gene (reference sequence). This CDR3 comprises 10 residues. Between the trimmed V and J ends, which lost 5 bases and 8 bases, there was a span of 9 bases. CDR3 region: CSAGGAEAFF. In DNA, the CDR3 is TGCAGTGCTGGAGGGGCCGAAGCTTTCTTT.

Ten or more counts support this clonotype. This chain connects TRBV9 to TRBJ2-3; 10 bases fit TRBD2. The germline CDR1 and CDR2 sequences are SGDLS and YYNGEE. Germline trimming cut 3 bases from V and 0 bases from J; bases unmatched to any gene: 4. This CDR3 region has 16 residues. The DNA of the CDR3 is TGTGCCAGCAGCGGTCTAGCGGGGGCTAGCACAGATACGCAGTATTTT. It specifies CASSGLAGASTDTQYF.

This clonotype was recorded a few times. The chain links TRBV15 to TRBJ1-6, with TRBD1 as a possible D gene (6 bases). From germline, CDR1 is LNHNV and CDR2 YYDKDF (reference sequence). V was trimmed by 0 bases and J by 10 bases, leaving 13 bases between them. This CDR3 is built from 15 residues. CDR3 loop: CATSRDLGGRSPLHF. In DNA, the CDR3 is TGTGCCACCAGCAGAGATCTAGGGGGACGGTCACCCCTCCACTTT.